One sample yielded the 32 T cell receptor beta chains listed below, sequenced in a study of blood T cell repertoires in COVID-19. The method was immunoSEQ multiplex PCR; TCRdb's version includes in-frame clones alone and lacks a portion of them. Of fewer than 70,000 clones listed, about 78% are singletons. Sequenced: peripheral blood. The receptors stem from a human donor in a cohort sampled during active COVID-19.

In DNA form, the CDR3 reads TGTGCCAGCTCACCACCGACAAGGACCTACGAGCAGTACTTC. Translated: CASSPPTRTYEQYF. This chain connects TRBV18 to TRBJ2-7; D unresolved. Germline-derived CDR1 and CDR2 are KGHSH and LQKENI. Trimming took off 0 bases at V and 2 bases at J, with 8 bases between the two ends. The CDR3 extends over 14 amino acids.

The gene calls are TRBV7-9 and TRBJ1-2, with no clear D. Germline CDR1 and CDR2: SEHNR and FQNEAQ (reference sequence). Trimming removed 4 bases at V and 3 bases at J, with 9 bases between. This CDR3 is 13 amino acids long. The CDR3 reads CASSSRWDYGYTF. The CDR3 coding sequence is TGTGCCAGCAGCTCCAGGTGGGACTATGGCTACACCTTC.

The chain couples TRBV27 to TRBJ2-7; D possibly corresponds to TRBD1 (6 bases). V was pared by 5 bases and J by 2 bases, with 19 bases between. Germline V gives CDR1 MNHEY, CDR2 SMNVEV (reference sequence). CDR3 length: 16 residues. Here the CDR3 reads CASSPSRGDITYEQYF. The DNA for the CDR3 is TGTGCCAGCAGTCCATCCCGAGGGGACATAACCTACGAGCAGTACTTC.

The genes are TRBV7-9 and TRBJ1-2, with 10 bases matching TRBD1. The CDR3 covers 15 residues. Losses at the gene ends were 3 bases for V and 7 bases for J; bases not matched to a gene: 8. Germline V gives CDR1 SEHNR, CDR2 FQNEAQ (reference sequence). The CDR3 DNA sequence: TGTGCCAGCAGCTTGTACCGGGACAGGGGAGGTGGCTACACCTTC. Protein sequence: CASSLYRDRGGGYTF. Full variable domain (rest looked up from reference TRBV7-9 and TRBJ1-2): DTGVSQNPRHKITKRGQNVTFRCDPISEHNRLYWYRQTLGQGPEFLTYFQNEAQLEKSRLLSDRFSAERPKGSFSTLEIQRTEQGDSAMYLCASSLYRDRGGGYTFGSGTRLTVV.

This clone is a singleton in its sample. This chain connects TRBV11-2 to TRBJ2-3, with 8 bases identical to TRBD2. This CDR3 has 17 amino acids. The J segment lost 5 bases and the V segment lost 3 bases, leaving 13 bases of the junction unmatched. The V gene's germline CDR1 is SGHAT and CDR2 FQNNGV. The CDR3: CASSFSGAGVSQDTQYF. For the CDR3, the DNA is TGTGCCAGCAGCTTCTCCGGAGCGGGAGTCAGTCAAGATACGCAGTATTTT.

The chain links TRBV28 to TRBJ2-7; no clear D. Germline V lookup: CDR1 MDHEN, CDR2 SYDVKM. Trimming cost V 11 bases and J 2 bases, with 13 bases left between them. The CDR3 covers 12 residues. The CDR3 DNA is TGTGCCGCCCGCTCGGTAACCTACGAGCAGTACTTC. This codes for CAARSVTYEQYF.

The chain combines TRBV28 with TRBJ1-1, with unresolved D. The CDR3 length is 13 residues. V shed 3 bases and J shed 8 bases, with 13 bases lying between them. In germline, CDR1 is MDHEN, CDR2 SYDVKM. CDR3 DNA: TGTGCCAGCAGTTTGTTTGGGAGGATGGAAGCTTTCTTT. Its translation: CASSLFGRMEAFF.

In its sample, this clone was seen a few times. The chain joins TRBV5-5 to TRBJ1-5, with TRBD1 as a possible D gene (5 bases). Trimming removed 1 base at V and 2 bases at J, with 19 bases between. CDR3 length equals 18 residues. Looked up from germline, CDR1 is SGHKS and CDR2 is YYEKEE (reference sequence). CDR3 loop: CASSLMWGDGARNQPQHF. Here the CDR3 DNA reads TGTGCCAGCAGCTTGATGTGGGGCGATGGGGCCCGCAATCAGCCCCAGCATTTT.

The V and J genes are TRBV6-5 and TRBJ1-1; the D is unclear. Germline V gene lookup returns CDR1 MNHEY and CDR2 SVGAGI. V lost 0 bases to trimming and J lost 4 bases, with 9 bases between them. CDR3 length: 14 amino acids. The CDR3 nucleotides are TGTGCCAGCAGTTACTCGAGGGTCAGCACTGAAGCTTTCTTT. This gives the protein CASSYSRVSTEAFF.

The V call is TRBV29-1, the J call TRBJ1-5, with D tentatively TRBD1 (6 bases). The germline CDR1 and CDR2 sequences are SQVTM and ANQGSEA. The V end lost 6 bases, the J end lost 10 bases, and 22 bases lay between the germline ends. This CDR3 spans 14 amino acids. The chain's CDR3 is CSVRVYREGGPQHF. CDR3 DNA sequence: TGCAGCGTCCGGGTCTACAGGGAAGGGGGACCCCAGCATTTT.

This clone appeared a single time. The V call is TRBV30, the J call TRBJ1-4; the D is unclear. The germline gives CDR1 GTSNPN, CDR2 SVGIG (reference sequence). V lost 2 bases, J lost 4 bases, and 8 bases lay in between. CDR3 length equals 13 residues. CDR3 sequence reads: CAWSPSFNEKLFF. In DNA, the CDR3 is TGTGCCTGGAGTCCCTCCTTTAATGAAAAACTGTTTTTT.

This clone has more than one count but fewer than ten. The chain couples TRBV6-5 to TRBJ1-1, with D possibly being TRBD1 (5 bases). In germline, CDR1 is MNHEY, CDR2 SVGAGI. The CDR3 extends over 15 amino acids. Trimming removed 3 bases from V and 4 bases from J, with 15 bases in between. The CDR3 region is CASSYKGSRGTEAFF. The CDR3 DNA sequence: TGTGCCAGCAGTTATAAAGGGTCAAGGGGCACTGAAGCTTTCTTT.

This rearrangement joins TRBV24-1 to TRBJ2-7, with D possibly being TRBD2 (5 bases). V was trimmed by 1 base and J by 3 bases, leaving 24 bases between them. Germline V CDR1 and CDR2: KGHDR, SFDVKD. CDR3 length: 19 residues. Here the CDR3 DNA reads TGTGCCACCAGTGATTTAGAGGCAGGCCCCGGGGTAAGATACTACGAGCAGTACTTC. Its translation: CATSDLEAGPGVRYYEQYF.

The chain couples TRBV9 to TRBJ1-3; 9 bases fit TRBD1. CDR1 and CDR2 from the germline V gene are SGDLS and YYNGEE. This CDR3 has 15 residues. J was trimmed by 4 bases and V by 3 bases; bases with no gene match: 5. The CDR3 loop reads CASSELGTGGNTIYF. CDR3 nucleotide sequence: TGTGCCAGCAGCGAACTCGGGACAGGGGGAAACACCATATATTTT.

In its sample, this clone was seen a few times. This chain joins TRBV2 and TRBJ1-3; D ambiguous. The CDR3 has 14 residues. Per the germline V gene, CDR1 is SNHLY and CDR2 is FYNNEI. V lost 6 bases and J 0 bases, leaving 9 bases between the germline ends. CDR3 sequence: CASSAVLSGNTIYF. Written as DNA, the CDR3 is TGTGCCAGCAGCGCAGTGCTCTCTGGAAACACCATATATTTT.

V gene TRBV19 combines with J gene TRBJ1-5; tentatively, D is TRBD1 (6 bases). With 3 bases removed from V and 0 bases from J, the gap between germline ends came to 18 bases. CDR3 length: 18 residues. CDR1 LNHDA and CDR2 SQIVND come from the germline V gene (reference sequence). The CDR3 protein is CASSIQGHTLYSNQPQHF. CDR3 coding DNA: TGTGCCAGTAGTATTCAGGGACACACACTCTATAGCAATCAGCCCCAGCATTTT.

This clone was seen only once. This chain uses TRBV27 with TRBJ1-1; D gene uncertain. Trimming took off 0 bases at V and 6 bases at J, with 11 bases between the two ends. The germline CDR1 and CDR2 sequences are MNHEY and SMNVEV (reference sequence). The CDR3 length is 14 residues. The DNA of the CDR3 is TGTGCCAGCAGTTTATCCCCCGGAGGCCCTGAAGCTTTCTTT. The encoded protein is CASSLSPGGPEAFF.

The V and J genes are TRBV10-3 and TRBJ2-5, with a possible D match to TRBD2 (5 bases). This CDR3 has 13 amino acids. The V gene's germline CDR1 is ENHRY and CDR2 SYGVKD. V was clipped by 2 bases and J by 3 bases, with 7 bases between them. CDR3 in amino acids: CAISEPGKETQYF. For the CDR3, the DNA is TGTGCCATCAGTGAGCCGGGGAAAGAGACCCAGTACTTC.

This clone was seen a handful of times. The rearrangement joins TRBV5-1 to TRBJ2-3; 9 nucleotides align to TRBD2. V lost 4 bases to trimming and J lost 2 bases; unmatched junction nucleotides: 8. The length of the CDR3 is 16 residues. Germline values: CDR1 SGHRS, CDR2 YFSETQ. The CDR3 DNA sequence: TGCGCCAGCAGCACGGGACTAGCCGAGACCACAGATACGCAGTATTTT. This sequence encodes CASSTGLAETTDTQYF.

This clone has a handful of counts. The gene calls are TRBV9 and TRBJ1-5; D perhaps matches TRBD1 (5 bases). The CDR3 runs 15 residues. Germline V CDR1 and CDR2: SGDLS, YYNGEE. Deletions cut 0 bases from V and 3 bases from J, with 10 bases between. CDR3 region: CASSVVRQFNQPQHF. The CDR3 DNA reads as TGTGCCAGCAGCGTAGTACGACAGTTCAATCAGCCCCAGCATTTT.

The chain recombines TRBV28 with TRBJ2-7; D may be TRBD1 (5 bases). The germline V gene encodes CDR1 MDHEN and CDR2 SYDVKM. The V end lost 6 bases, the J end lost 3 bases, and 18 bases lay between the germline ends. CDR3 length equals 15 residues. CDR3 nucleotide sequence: TGTGCCAGCAGGAACCGGGCCTCGCAGGGCTACGAGCAGTACTTC. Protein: CASRNRASQGYEQYF.

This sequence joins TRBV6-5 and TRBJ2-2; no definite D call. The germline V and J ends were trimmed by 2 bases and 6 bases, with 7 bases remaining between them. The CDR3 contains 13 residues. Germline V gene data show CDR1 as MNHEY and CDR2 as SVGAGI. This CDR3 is CASSYHGAGELFF. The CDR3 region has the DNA TGTGCCAGCAGTTACCACGGAGCCGGGGAGCTGTTTTTT.

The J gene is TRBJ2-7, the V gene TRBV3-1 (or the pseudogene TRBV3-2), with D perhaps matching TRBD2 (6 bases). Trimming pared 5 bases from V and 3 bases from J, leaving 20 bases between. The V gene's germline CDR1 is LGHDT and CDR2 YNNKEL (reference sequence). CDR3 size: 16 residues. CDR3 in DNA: TGTGCCAGCAGCAGGGGACCGACGGGACTCTACTACGAGCAGTACTTC. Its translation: CASSRGPTGLYYEQYF.

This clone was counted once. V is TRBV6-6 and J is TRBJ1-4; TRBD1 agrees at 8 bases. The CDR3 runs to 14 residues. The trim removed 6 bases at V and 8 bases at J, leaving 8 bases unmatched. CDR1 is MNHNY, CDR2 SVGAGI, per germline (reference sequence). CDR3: CASRLRDRNEKLFF. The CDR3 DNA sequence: TGTGCCAGCAGGTTACGGGACAGGAACGAAAAACTGTTTTTT.

Here the CDR3 DNA reads TGTGCCAGCAGTTTAATCCGGCAGCCCCAGCATTTT. Protein sequence: CASSLIRQPQHF. The chain is built from TRBV12-3 or TRBV12-4 and TRBJ1-5; D not certain. CDR3 size: 12 residues. V lost 2 bases and J 7 bases, leaving 6 bases between the germline ends.

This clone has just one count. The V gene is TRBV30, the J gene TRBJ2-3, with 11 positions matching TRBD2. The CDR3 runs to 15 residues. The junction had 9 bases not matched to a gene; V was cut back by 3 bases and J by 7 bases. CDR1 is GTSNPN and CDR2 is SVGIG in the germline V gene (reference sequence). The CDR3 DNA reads TGTGCCTGGAGCCCGACTAGCGGGGAGGGGAATACGCAGTATTTT. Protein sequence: CAWSPTSGEGNTQYF.

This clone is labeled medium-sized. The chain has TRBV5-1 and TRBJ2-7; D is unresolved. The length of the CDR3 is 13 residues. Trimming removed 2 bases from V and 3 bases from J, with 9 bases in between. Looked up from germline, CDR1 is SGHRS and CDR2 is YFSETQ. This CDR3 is CASSFANGYEQYF. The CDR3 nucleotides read TGCGCCAGCAGCTTTGCGAACGGCTACGAGCAGTACTTC.

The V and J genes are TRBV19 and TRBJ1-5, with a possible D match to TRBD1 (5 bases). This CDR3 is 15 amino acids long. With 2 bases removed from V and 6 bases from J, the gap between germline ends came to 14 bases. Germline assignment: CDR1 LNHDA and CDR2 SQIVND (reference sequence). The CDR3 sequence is CASSIRSGLFQPQHF. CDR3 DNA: TGTGCCAGTAGTATACGGTCAGGGTTATTTCAGCCCCAGCATTTT.

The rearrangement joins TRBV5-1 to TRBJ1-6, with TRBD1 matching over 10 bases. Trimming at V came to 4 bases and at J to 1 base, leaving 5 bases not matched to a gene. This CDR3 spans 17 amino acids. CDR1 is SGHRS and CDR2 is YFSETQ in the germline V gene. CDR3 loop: CASSPGQGVSYNSPLHF. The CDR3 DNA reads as TGCGCCAGCAGCCCCGGACAGGGGGTGTCCTATAATTCACCCCTCCACTTT.

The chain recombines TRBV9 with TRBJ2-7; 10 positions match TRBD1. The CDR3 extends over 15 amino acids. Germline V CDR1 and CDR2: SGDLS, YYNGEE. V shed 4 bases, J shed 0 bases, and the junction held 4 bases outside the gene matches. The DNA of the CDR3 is TGTGCCAGCAGCATTGGGACAGGGGTCTCCTACGAGCAGTACTTC. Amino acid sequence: CASSIGTGVSYEQYF.

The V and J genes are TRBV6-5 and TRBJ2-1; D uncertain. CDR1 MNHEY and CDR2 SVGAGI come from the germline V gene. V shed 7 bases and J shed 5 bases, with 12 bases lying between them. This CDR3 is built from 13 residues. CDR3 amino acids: CASIVRDNNEQFF. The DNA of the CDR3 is TGTGCCAGCATTGTCCGAGACAACAATGAGCAGTTCTTC.

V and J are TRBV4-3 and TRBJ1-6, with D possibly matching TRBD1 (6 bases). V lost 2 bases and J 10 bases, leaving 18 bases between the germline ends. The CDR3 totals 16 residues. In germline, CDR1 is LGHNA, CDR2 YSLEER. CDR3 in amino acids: CASSQTNLDRRSPLHF. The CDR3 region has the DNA TGCGCCAGCAGCCAAACGAACCTGGACAGAAGGTCACCCCTCCACTTT.